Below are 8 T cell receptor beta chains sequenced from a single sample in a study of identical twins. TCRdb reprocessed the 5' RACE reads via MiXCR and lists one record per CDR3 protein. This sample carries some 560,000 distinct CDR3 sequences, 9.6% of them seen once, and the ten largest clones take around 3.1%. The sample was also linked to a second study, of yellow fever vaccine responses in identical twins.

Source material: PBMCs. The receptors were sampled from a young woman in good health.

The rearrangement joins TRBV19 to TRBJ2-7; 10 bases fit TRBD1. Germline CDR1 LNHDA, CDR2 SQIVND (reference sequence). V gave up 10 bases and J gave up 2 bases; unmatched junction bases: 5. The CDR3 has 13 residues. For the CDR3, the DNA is TGTGCCACGAGACAGGGGGCCGCCTACGAGCAGTACTTC. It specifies CATRQGAAYEQYF. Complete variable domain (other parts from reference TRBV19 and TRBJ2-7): DGGITQSPKYLFRKEGQNVTLSCEQNLNHDAMYWYRQDPGQGLRLIYYSQIVNDFQKGDIAEGYSVSREKKESFPLTVTSAQKNPTAFYLCATRQGAAYEQYFGPGTRLTVT.

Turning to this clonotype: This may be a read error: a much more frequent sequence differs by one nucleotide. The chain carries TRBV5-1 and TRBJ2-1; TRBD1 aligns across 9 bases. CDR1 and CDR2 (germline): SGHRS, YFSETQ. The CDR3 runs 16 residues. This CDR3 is CATSFIPGTGYNEQFF. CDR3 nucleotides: TGCGCCACCAGCTTTATCCCGGGGACAGGGTATAATGAGCAGTTCTTC.

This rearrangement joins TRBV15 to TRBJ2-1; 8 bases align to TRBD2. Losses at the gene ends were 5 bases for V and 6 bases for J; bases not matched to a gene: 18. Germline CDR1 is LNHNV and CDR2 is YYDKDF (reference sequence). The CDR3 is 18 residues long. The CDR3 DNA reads TGTGCCACCAGCTCGGGAGGGCAGGTTGTTGCTGGGGGCAATGAGCAGTTCTTC. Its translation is CATSSGGQVVAGGNEQFF.

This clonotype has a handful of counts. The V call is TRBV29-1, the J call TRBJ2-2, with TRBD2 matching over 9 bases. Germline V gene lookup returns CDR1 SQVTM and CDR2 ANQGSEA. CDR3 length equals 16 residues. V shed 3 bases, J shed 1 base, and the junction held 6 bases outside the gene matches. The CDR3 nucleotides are TGCAGCGTTGATGGGCTAGCGGGGCGGAACACCGGGGAGCTGTTTTTT. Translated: CSVDGLAGRNTGELFF.

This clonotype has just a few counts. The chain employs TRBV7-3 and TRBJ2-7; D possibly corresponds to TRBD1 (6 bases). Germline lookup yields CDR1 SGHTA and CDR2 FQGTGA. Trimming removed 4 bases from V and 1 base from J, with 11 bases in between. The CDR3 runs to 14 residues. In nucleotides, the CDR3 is TGTGCCAGCAGCTCAGACGGACAGTCCTACGAGCAGTACTTC. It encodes CASSSDGQSYEQYF.

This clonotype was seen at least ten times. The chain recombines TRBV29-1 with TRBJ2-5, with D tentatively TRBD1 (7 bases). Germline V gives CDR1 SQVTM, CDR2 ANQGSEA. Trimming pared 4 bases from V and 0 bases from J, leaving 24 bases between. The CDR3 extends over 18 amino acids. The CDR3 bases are TGCAGCGTTGTGTATGTCGCACGGGGGACAGTGTACCAAGAGACCCAGTACTTC. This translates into CSVVYVARGTVYQETQYF.

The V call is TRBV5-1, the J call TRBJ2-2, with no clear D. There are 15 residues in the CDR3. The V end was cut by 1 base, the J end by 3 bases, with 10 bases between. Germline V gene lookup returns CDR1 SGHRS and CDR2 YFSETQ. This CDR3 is CASSLLGYDTGELFF. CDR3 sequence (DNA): TGCGCCAGCAGCTTGCTTGGGTACGACACCGGGGAGCTGTTTTTT.

This CDR3 reads CAWSAASEAYNEQFF. CDR3 coding DNA: TGTGCCTGGAGTGCTGCCAGCGAGGCATACAATGAGCAGTTCTTC. This chain links TRBV30 with TRBJ2-1; D remains unclear. V was shortened by 1 base and J by 4 bases, with 14 bases between the two germline ends. Germline V gene data show CDR1 as GTSNPN and CDR2 as SVGIG (reference sequence). The CDR3 covers 15 residues.